The 2 T cell receptor beta chains below come from one sample, sequenced in a study of radiation and T cells in renal cell carcinoma. The data were produced by immunoSEQ multiplex PCR, yet TCRdb's version contains in-frame clones alone and is incomplete. This table holds 70,000 to 95,000 clones, 82% found once. Documented time point: baseline pretreatment blood. Treatment denoted: 15 Gy SBRT to primary tumor, nephrectomy 4 weeks later. The sample was blood, taken from a patient whose treatment included radiotherapy and nephrectomy. The receptors stem from a man aged 55 to 70 with renal cell carcinoma.

The chain has TRBV27 and TRBJ1-5; 8 bases fit TRBD1. The CDR3 covers 14 residues. Germline assignment: CDR1 MNHEY and CDR2 SMNVEV (reference sequence). V dropped 6 bases and J dropped 7; count of bases not matched to a gene: 8. CDR3 nucleotides: TGTGCCAGCAGCGGACAGGGAGGTGGGCAGCCCCAGCATTTT. It yields the protein CASSGQGGGQPQHF.

The V and J genes are TRBV11-2 and TRBJ2-3, with 7 bases identical to TRBD1. J was trimmed by 3 bases and V by 1 base; bases with no gene match: 4. This CDR3 is built from 15 residues. Looked up from germline, CDR1 is SGHAT and CDR2 is FQNNGV. In DNA form, the CDR3 reads TGTGCCAGCAGCTTAGGCGGCAGGGGGACAGATACGCAGTATTTT. Protein: CASSLGGRGTDTQYF.